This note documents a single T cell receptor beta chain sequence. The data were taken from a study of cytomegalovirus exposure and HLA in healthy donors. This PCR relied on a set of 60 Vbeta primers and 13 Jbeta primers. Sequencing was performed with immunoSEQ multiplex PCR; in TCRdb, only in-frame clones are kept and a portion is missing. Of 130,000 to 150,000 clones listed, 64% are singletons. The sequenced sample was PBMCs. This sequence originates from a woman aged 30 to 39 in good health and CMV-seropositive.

The CDR3 DNA reads as TGTGCCAGCAGTCCAGACACCGGCCTACGGGAGCTGTTTTTT. As protein: CASSPDTGLRELFF. The chain combines TRBV6-1 with TRBJ2-2; no clear D. The V and J ends lost 5 bases and 9 bases respectively, with 16 bases between them. The CDR3 length is 14 residues. CDR1 is MNHNS, CDR2 SASEGT, per germline.